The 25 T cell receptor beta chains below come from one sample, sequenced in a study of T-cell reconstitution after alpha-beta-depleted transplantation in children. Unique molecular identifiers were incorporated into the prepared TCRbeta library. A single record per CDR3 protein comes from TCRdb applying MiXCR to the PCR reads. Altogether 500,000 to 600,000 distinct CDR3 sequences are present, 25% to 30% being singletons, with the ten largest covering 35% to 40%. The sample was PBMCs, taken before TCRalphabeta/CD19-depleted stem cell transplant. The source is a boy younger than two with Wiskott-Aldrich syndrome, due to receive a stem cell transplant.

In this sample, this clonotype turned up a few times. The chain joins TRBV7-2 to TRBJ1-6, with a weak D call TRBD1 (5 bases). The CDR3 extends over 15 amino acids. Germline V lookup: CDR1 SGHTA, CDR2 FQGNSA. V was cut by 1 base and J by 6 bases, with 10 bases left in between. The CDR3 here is CASSLGPGVNSPLHF. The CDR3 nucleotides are TGTGCCAGCAGCTTAGGTCCGGGGGTTAATTCACCCCTCCACTTT.

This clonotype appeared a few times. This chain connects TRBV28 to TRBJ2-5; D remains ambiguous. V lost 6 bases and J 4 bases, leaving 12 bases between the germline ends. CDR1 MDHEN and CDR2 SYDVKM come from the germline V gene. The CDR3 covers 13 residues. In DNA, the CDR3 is TGTGCCAGCAGCCCAACATATGTAGAGACCCAGTACTTC. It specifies CASSPTYVETQYF.

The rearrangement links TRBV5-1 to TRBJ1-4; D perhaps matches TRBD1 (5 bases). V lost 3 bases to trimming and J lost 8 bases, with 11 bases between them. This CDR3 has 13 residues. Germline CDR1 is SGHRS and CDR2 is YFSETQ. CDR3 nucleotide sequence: TGCGCCAGCAGCTCAGGACGGGGGGAAAAACTGTTTTTT. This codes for CASSSGRGEKLFF.

The CDR3 nucleotides are TGTGCCAGCAGCTCCCGGGAGTACGGGGGCTACACCTTC. This codes for CASSSREYGGYTF. This chain links TRBV7-9 with TRBJ1-2; D is undetermined. V lost 4 bases and J lost 8, with 14 bases in between. The CDR3 covers 13 residues. From germline, CDR1 is SEHNR and CDR2 FQNEAQ (reference sequence).

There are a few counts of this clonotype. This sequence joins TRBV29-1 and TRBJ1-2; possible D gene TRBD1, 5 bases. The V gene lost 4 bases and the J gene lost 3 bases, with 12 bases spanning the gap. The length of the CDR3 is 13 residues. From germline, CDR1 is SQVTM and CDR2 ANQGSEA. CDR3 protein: CSVAQVGHYGYTF. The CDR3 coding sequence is TGCAGCGTTGCTCAGGTGGGGCACTATGGCTACACCTTC.

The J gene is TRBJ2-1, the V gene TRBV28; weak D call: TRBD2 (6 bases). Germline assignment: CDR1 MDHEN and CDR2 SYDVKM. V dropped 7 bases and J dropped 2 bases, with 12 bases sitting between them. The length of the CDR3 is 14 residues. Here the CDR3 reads CASTQAGAYNEQFF. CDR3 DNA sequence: TGTGCCAGCACCCAAGCGGGTGCCTACAATGAGCAGTTCTTC.

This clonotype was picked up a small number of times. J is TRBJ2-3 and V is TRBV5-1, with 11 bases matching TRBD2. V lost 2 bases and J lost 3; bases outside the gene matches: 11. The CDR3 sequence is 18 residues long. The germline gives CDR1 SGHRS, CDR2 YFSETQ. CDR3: CASSFQRRLAGLTDTQYF. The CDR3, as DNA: TGCGCCAGCAGCTTCCAGCGGAGACTAGCGGGATTGACAGATACGCAGTATTTT.

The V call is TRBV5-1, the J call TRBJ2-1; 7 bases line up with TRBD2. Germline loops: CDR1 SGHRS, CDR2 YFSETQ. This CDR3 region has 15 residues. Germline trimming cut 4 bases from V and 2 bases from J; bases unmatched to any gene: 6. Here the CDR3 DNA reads TGCGCCAGCAGCCCCGGACTAGTCGCCTACAATGAGCAGTTCTTC. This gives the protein CASSPGLVAYNEQFF.

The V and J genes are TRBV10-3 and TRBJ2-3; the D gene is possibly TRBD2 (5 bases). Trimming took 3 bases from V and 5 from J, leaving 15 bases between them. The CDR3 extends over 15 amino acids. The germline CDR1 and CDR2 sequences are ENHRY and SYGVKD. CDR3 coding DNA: TGTGCCATCAGTGACCCTGAAACGGGGAAAGATACGCAGTATTTT. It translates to CAISDPETGKDTQYF.

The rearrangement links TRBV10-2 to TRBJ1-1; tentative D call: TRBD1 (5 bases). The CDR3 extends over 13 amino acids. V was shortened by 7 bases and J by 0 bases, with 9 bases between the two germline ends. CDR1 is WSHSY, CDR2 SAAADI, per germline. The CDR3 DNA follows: TGCGCCAGCATGGGACGGATGAACACTGAAGCTTTCTTT. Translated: CASMGRMNTEAFF.

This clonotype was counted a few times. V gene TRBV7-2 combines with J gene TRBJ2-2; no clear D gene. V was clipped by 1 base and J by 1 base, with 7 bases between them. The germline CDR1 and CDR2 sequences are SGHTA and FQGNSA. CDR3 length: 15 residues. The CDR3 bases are TGTGCCAGCAGCTTAGTTACCCGGAACACCGGGGAGCTGTTTTTT. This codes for CASSLVTRNTGELFF.

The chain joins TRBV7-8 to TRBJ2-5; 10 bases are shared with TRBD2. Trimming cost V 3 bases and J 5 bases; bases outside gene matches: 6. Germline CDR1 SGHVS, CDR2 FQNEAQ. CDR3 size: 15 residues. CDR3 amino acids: CASSFYLAGAETQYF. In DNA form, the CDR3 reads TGTGCCAGCAGCTTCTATCTAGCGGGAGCTGAGACCCAGTACTTC.

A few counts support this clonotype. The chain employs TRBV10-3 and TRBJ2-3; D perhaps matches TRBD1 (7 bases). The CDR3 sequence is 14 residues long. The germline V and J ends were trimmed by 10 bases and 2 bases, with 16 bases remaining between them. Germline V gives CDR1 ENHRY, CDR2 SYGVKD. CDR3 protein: CATGGGGSTDTQYF. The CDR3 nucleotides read TGTGCCACCGGAGGGGGCGGGTCCACAGATACGCAGTATTTT.

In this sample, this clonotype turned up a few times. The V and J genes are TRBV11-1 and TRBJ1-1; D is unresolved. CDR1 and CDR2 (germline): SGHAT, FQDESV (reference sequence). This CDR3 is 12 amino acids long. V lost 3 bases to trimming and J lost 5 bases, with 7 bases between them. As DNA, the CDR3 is TGTGCCAGCAGCTTTACCACGACTGAAGCTTTCTTT. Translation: CASSFTTTEAFF. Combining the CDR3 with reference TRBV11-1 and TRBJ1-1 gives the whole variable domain EAEVAQSPRYKITEKSQAVAFWCDPISGHATLYWYRQILGQGPELLVQFQDESVVDDSQLPKDRFSAERLKGVDSTLKIQPAELGDSAMYLCASSFTTTEAFFGQGTRLTVV.

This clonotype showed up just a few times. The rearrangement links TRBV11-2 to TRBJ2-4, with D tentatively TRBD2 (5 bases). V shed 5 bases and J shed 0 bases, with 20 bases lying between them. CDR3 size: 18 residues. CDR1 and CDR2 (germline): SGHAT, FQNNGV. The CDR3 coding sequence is TGTGCCAGCAGCGAGGACTGGTCCGACCGTCTAGCCAAAAACATTCAGTACTTC. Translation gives CASSEDWSDRLAKNIQYF.

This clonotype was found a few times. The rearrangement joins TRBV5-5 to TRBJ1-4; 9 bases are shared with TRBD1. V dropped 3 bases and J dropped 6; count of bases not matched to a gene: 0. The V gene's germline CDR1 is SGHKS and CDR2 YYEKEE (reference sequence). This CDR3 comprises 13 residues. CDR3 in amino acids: CASSWTGDEKLFF. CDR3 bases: TGTGCCAGCAGCTGGACAGGGGATGAAAAACTGTTTTTT.

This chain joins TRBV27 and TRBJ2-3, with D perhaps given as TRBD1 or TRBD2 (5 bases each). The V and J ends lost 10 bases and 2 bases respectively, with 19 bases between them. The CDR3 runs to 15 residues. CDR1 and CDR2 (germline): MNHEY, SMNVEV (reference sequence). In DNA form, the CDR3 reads TGTGCCACCAAGTGGACGGGGACCTCCACAGATACGCAGTATTTT. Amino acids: CATKWTGTSTDTQYF.

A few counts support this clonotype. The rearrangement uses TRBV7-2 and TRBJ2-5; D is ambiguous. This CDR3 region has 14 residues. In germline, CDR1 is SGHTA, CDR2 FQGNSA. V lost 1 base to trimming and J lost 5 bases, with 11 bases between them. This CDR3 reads CASSLVSLWETQYF. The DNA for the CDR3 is TGTGCCAGCAGCTTAGTTTCCCTTTGGGAGACCCAGTACTTC.

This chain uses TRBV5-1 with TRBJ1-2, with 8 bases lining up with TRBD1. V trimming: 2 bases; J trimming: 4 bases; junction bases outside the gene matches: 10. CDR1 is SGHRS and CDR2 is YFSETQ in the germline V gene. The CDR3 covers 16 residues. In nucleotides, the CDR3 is TGCGCCAGCAGCTTAGCCCTGTGGCAGGGGGCCTATGGCTACACCTTC. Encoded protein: CASSLALWQGAYGYTF.

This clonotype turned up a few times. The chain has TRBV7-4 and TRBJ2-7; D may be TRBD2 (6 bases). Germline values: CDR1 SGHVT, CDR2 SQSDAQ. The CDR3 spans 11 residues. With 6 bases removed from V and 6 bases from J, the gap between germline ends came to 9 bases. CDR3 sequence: CASSSGGEQYF. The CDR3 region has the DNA TGTGCCAGCAGTAGCGGAGGCGAGCAGTACTTC.

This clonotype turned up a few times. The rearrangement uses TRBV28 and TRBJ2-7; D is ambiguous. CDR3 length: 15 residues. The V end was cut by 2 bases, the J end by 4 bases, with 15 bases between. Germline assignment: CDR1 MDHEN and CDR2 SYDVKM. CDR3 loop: CASSLPALPNYEQYF. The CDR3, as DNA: TGTGCCAGCAGTTTACCGGCCCTACCTAATTACGAGCAGTACTTC. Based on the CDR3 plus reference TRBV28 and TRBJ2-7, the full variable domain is DVKVTQSSRYLVKRTGEKVFLECVQDMDHENMFWYRQDPGLGLRLIYFSYDVKMKEKGDIPEGYSVSREKKERFSLILESASTNQTSMYLCASSLPALPNYEQYFGPGTRLTVT.

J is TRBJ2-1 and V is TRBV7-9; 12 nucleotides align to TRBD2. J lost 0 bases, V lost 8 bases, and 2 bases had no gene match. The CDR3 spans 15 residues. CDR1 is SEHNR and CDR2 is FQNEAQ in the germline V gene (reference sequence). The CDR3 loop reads CASETSGSSYNEQFF. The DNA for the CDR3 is TGTGCCAGCGAGACTAGCGGGAGCTCCTACAATGAGCAGTTCTTC.

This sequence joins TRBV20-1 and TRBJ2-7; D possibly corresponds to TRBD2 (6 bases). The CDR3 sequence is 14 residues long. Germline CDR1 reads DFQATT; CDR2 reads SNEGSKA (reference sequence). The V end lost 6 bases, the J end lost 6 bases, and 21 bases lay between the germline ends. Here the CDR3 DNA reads TGCAGTGCCATCCCTTTCCGACTAGTGGGCGAGCAGTACTTC. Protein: CSAIPFRLVGEQYF.

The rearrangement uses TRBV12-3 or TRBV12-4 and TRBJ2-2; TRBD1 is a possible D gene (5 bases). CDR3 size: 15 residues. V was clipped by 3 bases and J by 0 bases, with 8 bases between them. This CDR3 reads CASSLQGPNTGELFF. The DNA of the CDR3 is TGTGCCAGCAGTTTGCAGGGTCCGAACACCGGGGAGCTGTTTTTT.

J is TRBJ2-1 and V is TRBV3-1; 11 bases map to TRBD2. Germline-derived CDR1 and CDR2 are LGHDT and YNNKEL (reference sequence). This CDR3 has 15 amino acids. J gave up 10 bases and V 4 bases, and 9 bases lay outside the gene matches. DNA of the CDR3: TGTGCCAGCAGCCCACTAGCGGGAGTTTCAATCGAGCAGTTCTTC. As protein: CASSPLAGVSIEQFF.